This T cell receptor beta chain comes out of a study of T cell changes during pregnancy in multiple sclerosis. Assay: immunoSEQ multiplex PCR; the TCRdb copy retains only in-frame clones and omits some. This sample yields 60,000 to 90,000 clones, of which around 91% are seen a single time; about 1.9% belongs to the top ten. The CDR3 has 16 amino acids. Per the germline V gene, CDR1 is LNHDA and CDR2 is SQIVND (reference sequence). The V end was cut by 0 bases, the J end by 2 bases, with 13 bases between. The material was peripheral blood, obtained before pregnancy. This TCR came from a female donor with multiple sclerosis, enrolled in a pregnancy study. The J gene is TRBJ1-1, the V gene TRBV19; D is ambiguous. DNA of the CDR3: TGTGCCAGTAGTATAGATTTTCGAGGGAGTAACACTGAAGCTTTCTTT. Translating it yields CASSIDFRGSNTEAFF.